A single sample is the source of the 32 T cell receptor beta chains below, sequenced in a study of T cells in Graves' hyperthyroidism and ophthalmopathy. Amplification targeted TCR beta CDR3 regions from RNA transcripts. An initial round of RT-PCR targeting the TCR CDR3 relied on the HTBI primer set. Each CDR3 protein gets one entry after TCRdb re-called the multiplex PCR reads with MiXCR. The sample holds a few hundred thousand distinct CDR3 sequences, approximately 14% seen once. The sample taken for sequencing was blood. All receptors derive from a woman between 18 and 30 years old with Graves' hyperthyroidism that later progressed to Graves' ophthalmopathy.

At least ten counts were recorded for this clonotype. The chain has TRBV7-9 and TRBJ2-1; D possibly corresponds to TRBD1 (6 bases). The CDR3 is 17 amino acids. Trimming took 1 base from V and 10 from J, leaving 23 bases between them. Looked up from germline, CDR1 is SEHNR and CDR2 is FQNEAQ (reference sequence). The CDR3 loop reads CASSLVQGDRTVWEQFF. The CDR3 DNA is TGTGCCAGCAGCTTAGTCCAGGGTGATCGGACAGTATGGGAGCAGTTCTTC.

The table lists this clonotype with many counts. V usage is TRBV6-2 or TRBV6-3 and J usage is TRBJ2-1, with TRBD1 as a possible D gene (6 bases). CDR1 and CDR2 (germline): MNHEY, SVGEGT. The CDR3 has 15 amino acids. The V end was cut by 7 bases, the J end by 6 bases, with 19 bases between. The CDR3 loop reads CASTSGEKDSNEQFF. The CDR3 DNA follows: TGTGCCAGCACGTCCGGGGAGAAGGACAGCAATGAGCAGTTCTTC.

This clonotype has a count of ten or more. V and J are TRBV30 and TRBJ2-3; 13 bases fit TRBD2. Trimming removed 0 bases from V and 2 bases from J; junction bases left unmatched: 2. The CDR3 is made up of 16 amino acids. Germline V lookup: CDR1 GTSNPN, CDR2 SVGIG (reference sequence). In DNA, the CDR3 is TGTGCCTGGAGTGTGGGACTAGCGGGAACCACAGATACGCAGTATTTT. Amino acid sequence: CAWSVGLAGTTDTQYF.

This clonotype has more than one count but fewer than ten. Mismatch with germline at one junction end may stem from a read error. The chain joins TRBV9 to TRBJ2-3; 9 nucleotides align to TRBD2. This CDR3 contains 15 residues. Germline values: CDR1 SGDLS, CDR2 YYNGEE. CDR3 DNA: TGTGCCAGTAGCGGGAGTTCCTTGGGCACAGATACGCAGTATTTT. This encodes CASSGSSLGTDTQYF.

The genes are TRBV20-1 and TRBJ2-5, with a tentative D call TRBD1 (6 bases). This CDR3 spans 15 amino acids. V was pared by 3 bases and J by 0 bases, with 14 bases between. Germline-derived CDR1 and CDR2 are DFQATT and SNEGSKA (reference sequence). The CDR3 is CSASPGHQNQETQYF. CDR3 sequence (DNA): TGCAGTGCTAGTCCGGGACACCAGAACCAAGAGACCCAGTACTTC.

This clonotype was seen ten or more times. This chain uses TRBV28 with TRBJ1-5; D is ambiguous. The V and J ends lost 6 bases and 2 bases respectively, with 5 bases between them. Germline values: CDR1 MDHEN, CDR2 SYDVKM. This CDR3 is built from 12 residues. CDR3 sequence reads: CASRDGNQPQHF. The CDR3, as DNA: TGTGCCAGCAGGGATGGCAATCAGCCCCAGCATTTT.

This clonotype was seen a few times. The rearrangement joins TRBV28 to TRBJ2-6; the D gene is possibly TRBD2 (6 bases). Per the germline V gene, CDR1 is MDHEN and CDR2 is SYDVKM. The CDR3 covers 16 residues. The V gene lost 4 bases and the J gene lost 4 bases, with 14 bases spanning the gap. This chain's CDR3 is CASSSAWGVGANVLTF. CDR3 sequence (DNA): TGTGCCAGCAGTTCGGCTTGGGGGGTCGGGGCCAACGTCCTGACTTTC.

This clonotype has ten or more counts. This chain connects TRBV7-2 to TRBJ1-1; D unclear. In germline, CDR1 is SGHTA, CDR2 FQGNSA. The CDR3 consists of 15 residues. Trimming shortened V by 5 bases and J by 1 base, and 14 bases separated the two germline ends. CDR3 DNA: TGTGCCAGCAGCCCCCGCGCGGGATGGAACACTGAAGCTTTCTTT. It translates to CASSPRAGWNTEAFF.

The genes are TRBV7-9 and TRBJ2-1; 13 bases map to TRBD2. The CDR3 runs 16 residues. J was trimmed by 5 bases and V by 5 bases; bases with no gene match: 6. The germline CDR1 and CDR2 sequences are SEHNR and FQNEAQ (reference sequence). As DNA, the CDR3 is TGTGCCAGCAGCCTCCGGACTAGCGGGAGCAACAATGAGCAGTTCTTC. It codes for CASSLRTSGSNNEQFF.

The gene calls are TRBV5-1 and TRBJ1-2, with D uncertain. Germline loops: CDR1 SGHRS, CDR2 YFSETQ. This CDR3 has 13 amino acids. Trimming took off 4 bases at V and 0 bases at J, with 7 bases between the two ends. In nucleotides, the CDR3 is TGCGCCAGCAGCCGAGACACTAACTATGGCTACACCTTC. Translated: CASSRDTNYGYTF.

Ten or more counts support this clonotype. V usage is TRBV28 and J usage is TRBJ1-6; D is unclear. V lost 5 bases and J 4 bases, leaving 3 bases between the germline ends. The germline V gene has CDR1 MDHEN and CDR2 SYDVKM. The CDR3 runs to 12 residues. The CDR3, as DNA: TGTGCCAGCAGTGATTATAATTCACCCCTCCACTTT. Amino acids: CASSDYNSPLHF.

The chain couples TRBV4-1 to TRBJ2-2; the match to TRBD2 covers 10 bases. Unmatched junction bases numbered 7, after V lost 0 bases and J lost 3 bases. CDR3 length equals 18 residues. The germline gives CDR1 MGHRA, CDR2 YSYEKL. As DNA, the CDR3 is TGCGCCAGCAGCCAAGAATCCAGCGGGAGGGCTGACACCGGGGAGCTGTTTTTT. Amino acid sequence: CASSQESSGRADTGELFF.

On this clonotype itself: One end of the junction varies from germline; a read error may be responsible. The chain has TRBV19 and TRBJ2-5; D possibly corresponds to TRBD1 (5 bases). The length of the CDR3 is 11 residues. From germline, CDR1 is LNHDA and CDR2 SQIVND (reference sequence). The CDR3 here is CPPRVEETQYF. In nucleotides, the CDR3 is TGCCCCCCCAGGGTGGAAGAGACCCAGTACTTC. The full variable domain, completed using reference TRBV19 and TRBJ2-5, is DGGITQSPKYLFRKEGQNVTLSCEQNLNHDAMYWYRQDPGQGLRLIYYSQIVNDFQKGDIAEGYSVSREKKESFPLTVTSAQKNPTAFYLCPPRVEETQYFGPGTRLLVL.

In this sample, this clonotype turned up many times. This rearrangement joins TRBV2 to TRBJ1-1; 9 bases are a match to TRBD1. With V trimmed by 5 bases and J by 5 bases, 12 bases remained unmatched. The CDR3 covers 16 residues. Germline CDR1 reads SNHLY; CDR2 reads FYNNEI. Written as DNA, the CDR3 is TGTGCCAGCAGTTACGATTTGTACAGGGGGCGAACTGAAGCTTTCTTT. This sequence encodes CASSYDLYRGRTEAFF.

The V gene is TRBV7-8, the J gene TRBJ2-1, with D perhaps TRBD2 (6 bases). Trimming removed 2 bases at V and 7 bases at J, with 15 bases between. Germline loops: CDR1 SGHVS, CDR2 FQNEAQ. The CDR3 loop spans 15 amino acids. The CDR3 DNA is TGTGCCAGCAGCTTAATTGGAGGGCTACTTAATGAGCAGTTCTTC. This translates into CASSLIGGLLNEQFF. Full variable domain (missing parts from reference TRBV7-8 and TRBJ2-1): GAGVSQSPRYKVAKRGQDVALRCDPISGHVSLFWYQQALGQGPEFLTYFQNEAQLDKSGLPSDRFFAERPEGSVSTLKIQRTQQEDSAVYLCASSLIGGLLNEQFFGPGTRLTVL.

There are a few counts of this clonotype. J is TRBJ2-7 and V is TRBV4-1; the D gene is possibly TRBD1 (6 bases). V lost 2 bases and J 0 bases, leaving 11 bases between the germline ends. The CDR3 spans 15 residues. Germline CDR1 is MGHRA and CDR2 is YSYEKL. CDR3 DNA: TGCGCCAGCAGCCAAAGGACAGAGAGCTCCTACGAGCAGTACTTC. Translating gives CASSQRTESSYEQYF.

This clonotype was detected only a few times. The chain carries TRBV4-3 and TRBJ1-6; D may be TRBD1 (5 bases). Germline loops: CDR1 LGHNA, CDR2 YSLEER. The CDR3 is 16 residues long. The ends were cut back, 2 bases at V and 10 bases at J, with 18 bases in the middle. In DNA form, the CDR3 reads TGCGCCAGCAGCCAATCCCTGGGGCTCGGGGGATCACCCCTCCACTTT. Protein product: CASSQSLGLGGSPLHF.

This clonotype showed up many times. V is TRBV20-1 and J is TRBJ2-5; 8 positions match TRBD1. Germline CDR1 reads DFQATT; CDR2 reads SNEGSKA (reference sequence). The CDR3 contains 12 residues. Germline trimming cut 6 bases from V and 2 bases from J; bases unmatched to any gene: 2. The CDR3 reads CSARQGQETQYF. CDR3 nucleotides: TGCAGTGCGAGACAGGGGCAAGAGACCCAGTACTTC.

This clonotype was seen many times. V and J are TRBV6-1 and TRBJ1-2, with 8 bases lining up with TRBD1. CDR1 is MNHNS and CDR2 is SASEGT in the germline V gene. CDR3 length: 15 amino acids. The ends lost 6 bases at V and 6 bases at J; junction bases unmatched: 12. Here the CDR3 reads CASRPGSDRGHGYTF. CDR3 nucleotide sequence: TGTGCCAGCAGGCCGGGGTCCGACAGGGGCCATGGCTACACCTTC.

This clonotype was detected ten times or more. The chain uses TRBV2 and TRBJ2-5, with a tentative D call TRBD1 (5 bases). The CDR3 sequence is 12 residues long. Germline V CDR1 and CDR2: SNHLY, FYNNEI. Trimming pared 6 bases from V and 1 base from J, leaving 6 bases between. The CDR3 loop is CASRQGQETQYF. CDR3 sequence (DNA): TGTGCCAGCAGGCAGGGCCAAGAGACCCAGTACTTC.

Many counts were recorded for this clonotype. This chain uses TRBV7-6 with TRBJ2-1; 9 nucleotides align to TRBD2. CDR3 length: 15 amino acids. The germline gives CDR1 SGHVS, CDR2 FNYEAQ. The ends lost 2 bases at V and 5 bases at J; junction bases unmatched: 4. CDR3 in DNA: TGTGCCAGCAGCTTACTAGCGGGACCCAACAATGAGCAGTTCTTC. Amino acid sequence: CASSLLAGPNNEQFF.

This clonotype was seen only a few times. The chain uses TRBV6-5 and TRBJ2-1; 9 bases map to TRBD2. From germline, CDR1 is MNHEY and CDR2 SVGAGI. CDR3 length: 19 residues. Trimming at V came to 2 bases and at J to 0 bases, leaving 11 bases not matched to a gene. The CDR3 sequence is CASSYGLAGRYSSYNEQFF. CDR3 coding DNA: TGTGCCAGCAGTTACGGGCTAGCGGGACGCTATAGCTCCTACAATGAGCAGTTCTTC.

The rearrangement uses TRBV7-8 and TRBJ2-4; 9 bases fit TRBD2. Germline V gene data show CDR1 as SGHVS and CDR2 as FQNEAQ. The trim removed 3 bases at V and 9 bases at J, leaving 6 bases unmatched. The CDR3 length is 14 residues. The CDR3 DNA reads as TGTGCCAGCAGCTTTAGCGGGAGAGAGGGCATTCAGTACTTC. The encoded protein is CASSFSGREGIQYF.

There are many counts of this clonotype. The chain employs TRBV7-9 and TRBJ2-7; D might be TRBD1 (6 bases). V lost 4 bases and J 6 bases, leaving 13 bases between the germline ends. Germline V lookup: CDR1 SEHNR, CDR2 FQNEAQ (reference sequence). This CDR3 has 13 amino acids. CDR3 nucleotide sequence: TGTGCCAGCAGCTCCTCAGGGGTCCCCGAGCAGTACTTC. It encodes CASSSSGVPEQYF.

This clonotype was recorded many times. V usage is TRBV28 and J usage is TRBJ2-1; D unclear. The length of the CDR3 is 15 residues. V shed 6 bases and J shed 8 bases, with 20 bases lying between them. CDR1 and CDR2 (germline): MDHEN, SYDVKM. DNA for the CDR3: TGTGCCAGCAGACGCCGGGTACTACGTAGGTATGAGCAGTTCTTC. Protein: CASRRRVLRRYEQFF.

This clonotype appeared many times. The CDR3 DNA is TGTGCCAGCAGTTTTAGGCGAGGGACCACTGAAGCTTTCTTT. Encoded protein: CASSFRRGTTEAFF. This rearrangement joins TRBV27 to TRBJ1-1; tentative D call: TRBD1 (5 bases). Deletions cut 3 bases from V and 4 bases from J, with 12 bases between. Germline-derived CDR1 and CDR2 are MNHEY and SMNVEV (reference sequence). This CDR3 is built from 14 residues.

This clonotype was seen ten or more times. This chain uses TRBV20-1 with TRBJ2-7, with D possibly being TRBD1 (6 bases). Trimming took 3 bases from V and 2 from J, leaving 14 bases between them. CDR3 size: 14 residues. Germline loops: CDR1 DFQATT, CDR2 SNEGSKA (reference sequence). DNA of the CDR3: TGCAGTGCTAGGGACAGCCCGCCTGCCTACGAGCAGTACTTC. Its protein product is CSARDSPPAYEQYF.

This clonotype has just a few counts. The chain joins TRBV27 to TRBJ1-2; D ambiguous. The CDR3 extends over 15 amino acids. CDR1 is MNHEY, CDR2 SMNVEV, per germline (reference sequence). The V and J ends lost 2 bases and 7 bases respectively, with 17 bases between them. The CDR3 DNA reads as TGTGCCAGCAGTTTAAGTATAGGGTGGGTAGGTGGCTACACCTTC. This codes for CASSLSIGWVGGYTF.

The chain has TRBV19 and TRBJ2-2; no clear D gene. In germline, CDR1 is LNHDA, CDR2 SQIVND (reference sequence). This CDR3 comprises 12 residues. With 5 bases removed from V and 7 bases from J, the gap between germline ends came to 8 bases. Written as DNA, the CDR3 is TGTGCCAGTAGTCCAAGCCACGGGGAGCTGTTTTTT. As protein: CASSPSHGELFF.

This clonotype has more than one count but fewer than ten. This rearrangement joins TRBV6-2 or TRBV6-3 to TRBJ2-6, with D perhaps TRBD1 (6 bases). Germline-derived CDR1 and CDR2 are MNHEY and SVGEGT. V was pared by 7 bases and J by 0 bases, with 25 bases between. The CDR3 runs to 20 residues. CDR3 sequence reads: CASKGWGQHLQSSGANVLTF. The CDR3 bases are TGTGCCAGCAAGGGGTGGGGACAACACCTCCAAAGCTCTGGGGCCAACGTCCTGACTTTC.

This clonotype showed up just a few times. The chain uses TRBV5-1 and TRBJ2-7, with 9 bases that match TRBD1. Germline CDR1 reads SGHRS; CDR2 reads YFSETQ. V shed 4 bases, J shed 0 bases, and the junction held 8 bases outside the gene matches. This CDR3 contains 16 residues. DNA of the CDR3: TGCGCCAGCAGCCACGGGACAGGGACGGTCTCCTACGAGCAGTACTTC. It yields the protein CASSHGTGTVSYEQYF.

Remarks on this clonotype: This may arise from a read error, as a much more abundant clone is one base away. CDR3 sequence (DNA): TGTGCCATCAGTCCGCAGCGGAACACCGGGGAGCTGTTTTTT. Translation: CAISPQRNTGELFF. This chain links TRBV10-3 with TRBJ2-2; D unresolved. The CDR3 runs 14 residues. Germline V CDR1 and CDR2: ENHRY, SYGVKD. V was shortened by 5 bases and J by 1 base, with 8 bases between the two germline ends.